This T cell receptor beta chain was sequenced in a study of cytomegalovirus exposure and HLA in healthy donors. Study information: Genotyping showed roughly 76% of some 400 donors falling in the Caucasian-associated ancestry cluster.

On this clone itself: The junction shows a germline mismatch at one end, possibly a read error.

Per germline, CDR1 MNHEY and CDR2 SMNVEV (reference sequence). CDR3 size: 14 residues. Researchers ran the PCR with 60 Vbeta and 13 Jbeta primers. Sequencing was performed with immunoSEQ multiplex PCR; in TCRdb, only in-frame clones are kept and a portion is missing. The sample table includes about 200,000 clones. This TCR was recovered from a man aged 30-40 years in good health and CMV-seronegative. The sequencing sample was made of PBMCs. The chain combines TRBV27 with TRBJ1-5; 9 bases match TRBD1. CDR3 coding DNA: TGTGCCGGCAGTTCCGGGACAGGGAATCAGCCCCAGCATTTT. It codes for CAGSSGTGNQPQHF.